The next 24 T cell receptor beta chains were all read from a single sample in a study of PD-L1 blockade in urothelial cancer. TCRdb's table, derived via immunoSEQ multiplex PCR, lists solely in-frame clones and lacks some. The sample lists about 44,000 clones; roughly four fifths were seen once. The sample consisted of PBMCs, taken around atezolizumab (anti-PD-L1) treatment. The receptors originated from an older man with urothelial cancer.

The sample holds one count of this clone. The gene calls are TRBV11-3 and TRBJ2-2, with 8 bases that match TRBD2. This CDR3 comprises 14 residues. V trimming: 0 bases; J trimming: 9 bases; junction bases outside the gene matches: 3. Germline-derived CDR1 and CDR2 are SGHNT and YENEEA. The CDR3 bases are TGTGCCAGCAGCTTAGAGTTTAGCGGGAGGGAGCTGTTTTTT. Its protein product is CASSLEFSGRELFF. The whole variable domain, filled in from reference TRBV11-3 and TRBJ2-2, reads EAGVVQSPRYKIIEKKQPVAFWCNPISGHNTLYWYLQNLGQGPELLIRYENEEAVDDSQLPKDRFSAERLKGVDSTLKIQPAELGDSAVYLCASSLEFSGRELFFGEGSRLTVL.

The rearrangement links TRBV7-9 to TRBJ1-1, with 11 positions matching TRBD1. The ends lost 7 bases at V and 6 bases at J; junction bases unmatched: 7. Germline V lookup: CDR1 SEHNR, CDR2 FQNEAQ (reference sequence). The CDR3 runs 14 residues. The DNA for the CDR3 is TGTGCCAGCACCCAGGGACAGGGGGAGGCTGAAGCTTTCTTT. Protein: CASTQGQGEAEAFF.

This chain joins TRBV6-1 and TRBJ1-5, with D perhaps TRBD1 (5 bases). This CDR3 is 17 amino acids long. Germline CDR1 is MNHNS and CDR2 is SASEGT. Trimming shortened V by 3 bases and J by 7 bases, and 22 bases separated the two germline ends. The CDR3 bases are TGTGCCAGCAGTGAGAAAGGGAGCGGCACGGGGGGACAGCCCCAGCATTTT. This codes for CASSEKGSGTGGQPQHF.

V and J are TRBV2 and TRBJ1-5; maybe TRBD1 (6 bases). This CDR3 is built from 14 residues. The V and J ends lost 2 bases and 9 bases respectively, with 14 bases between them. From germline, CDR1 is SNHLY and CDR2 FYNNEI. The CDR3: CASSERGGEGPQHF. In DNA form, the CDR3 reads TGTGCCAGCAGTGAAAGGGGGGGGGAAGGGCCCCAGCATTTT.

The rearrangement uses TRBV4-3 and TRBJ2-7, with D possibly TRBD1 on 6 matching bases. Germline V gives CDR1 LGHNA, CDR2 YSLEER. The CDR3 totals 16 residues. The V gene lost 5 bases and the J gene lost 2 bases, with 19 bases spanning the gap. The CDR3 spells CASSKSQTGNTYEQYF. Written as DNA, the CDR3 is TGCGCCAGCAGCAAATCCCAAACAGGGAACACCTACGAGCAGTACTTC.

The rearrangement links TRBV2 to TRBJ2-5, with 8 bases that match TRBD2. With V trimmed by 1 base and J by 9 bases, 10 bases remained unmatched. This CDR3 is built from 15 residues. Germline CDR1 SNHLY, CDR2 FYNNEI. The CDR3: CASSEEGSGRMAQYF. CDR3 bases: TGTGCCAGCAGTGAAGAGGGGAGCGGGAGAATGGCCCAGTACTTC. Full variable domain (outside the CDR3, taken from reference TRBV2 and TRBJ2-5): EPEVTQTPSHQVTQMGQEVILRCVPISNHLYFYWYRQILGQKVEFLVSFYNNEISEKSEIFDDQFSVERPDGSNFTLKIRSTKLEDSAMYFCASSEEGSGRMAQYFGPGTRLLVL.

The CDR3 sequence: CASSPLPSTGNLFF. The CDR3 DNA follows: TGCGCCAGCAGCCCACTCCCATCGACAGGGAATCTGTTTTTT. The chain employs TRBV5-1 and TRBJ1-4; 7 nucleotides match TRBD1. The ends lost 4 bases at V and 14 bases at J; junction bases unmatched: 14. This CDR3 region has 14 residues. CDR1 is SGHRS, CDR2 YFSETQ, per germline.

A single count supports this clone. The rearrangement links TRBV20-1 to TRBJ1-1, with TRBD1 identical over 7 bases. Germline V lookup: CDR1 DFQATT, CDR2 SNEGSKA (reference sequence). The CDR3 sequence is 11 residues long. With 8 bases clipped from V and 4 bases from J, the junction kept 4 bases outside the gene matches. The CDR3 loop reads CSTTGATEAFF. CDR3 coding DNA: TGCAGTACCACAGGGGCCACTGAAGCTTTCTTT.

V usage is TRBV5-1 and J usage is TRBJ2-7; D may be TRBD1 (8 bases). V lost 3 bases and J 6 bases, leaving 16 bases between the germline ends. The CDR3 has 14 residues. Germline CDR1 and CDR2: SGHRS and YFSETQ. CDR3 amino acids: CASSWTGTIIEQYF. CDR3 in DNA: TGCGCCAGCAGCTGGACAGGGACTATCATCGAGCAGTACTTC.

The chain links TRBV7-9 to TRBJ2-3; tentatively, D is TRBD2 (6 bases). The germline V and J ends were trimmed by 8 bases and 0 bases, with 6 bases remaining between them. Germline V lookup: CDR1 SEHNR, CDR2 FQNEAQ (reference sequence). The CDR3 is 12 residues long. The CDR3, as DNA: TGTGCCAGCGCGGGGAGCACAGATACGCAGTATTTT. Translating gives CASAGSTDTQYF.

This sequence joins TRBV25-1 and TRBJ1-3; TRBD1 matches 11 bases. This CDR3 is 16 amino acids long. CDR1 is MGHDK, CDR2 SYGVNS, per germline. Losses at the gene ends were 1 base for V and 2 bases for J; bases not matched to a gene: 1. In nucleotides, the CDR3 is TGTGCCAGCAGTGAATTGGACAGGGGGCCTGGAAACACCATATATTTT. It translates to CASSELDRGPGNTIYF.

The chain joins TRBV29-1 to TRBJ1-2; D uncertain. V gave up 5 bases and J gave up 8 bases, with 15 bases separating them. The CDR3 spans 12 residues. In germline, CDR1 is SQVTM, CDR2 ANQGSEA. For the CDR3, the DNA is TGCAGCGTTCAGGACTCCCCCCCGGGCTACACCTTC. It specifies CSVQDSPPGYTF. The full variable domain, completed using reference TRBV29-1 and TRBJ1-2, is SAVISQKPSRDICQRGTSLTIQCQVDSQVTMMFWYRQQPGQSLTLIATANQGSEATYESGFVIDKFPISRPNLTFSTLTVSNMSPEDSSIYLCSVQDSPPGYTFGSGTRLTVV.

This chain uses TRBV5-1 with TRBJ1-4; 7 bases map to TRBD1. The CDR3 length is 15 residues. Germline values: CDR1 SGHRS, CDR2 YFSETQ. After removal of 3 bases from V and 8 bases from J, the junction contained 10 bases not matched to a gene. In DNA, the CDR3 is TGCGCCAGCAGCTCGAGGGGACAGTTGGAAGAAAAACTGTTTTTT. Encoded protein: CASSSRGQLEEKLFF.

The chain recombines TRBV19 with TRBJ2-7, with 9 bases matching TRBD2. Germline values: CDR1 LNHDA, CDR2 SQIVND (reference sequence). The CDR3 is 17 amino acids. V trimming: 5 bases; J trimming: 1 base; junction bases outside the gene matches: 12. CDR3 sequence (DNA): TGTGCCAGTAGTCCCCAACCGGAAGCGGGAGGTTCCTACGAGCAGTACTTC. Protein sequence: CASSPQPEAGGSYEQYF.

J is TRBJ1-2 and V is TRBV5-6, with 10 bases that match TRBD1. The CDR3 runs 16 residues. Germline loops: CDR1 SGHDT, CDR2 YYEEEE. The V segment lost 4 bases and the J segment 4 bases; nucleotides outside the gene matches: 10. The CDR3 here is CASSTTGQGVLYGYTF. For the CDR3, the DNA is TGTGCCAGCAGCACTACTGGACAGGGGGTGCTCTATGGCTACACCTTC.

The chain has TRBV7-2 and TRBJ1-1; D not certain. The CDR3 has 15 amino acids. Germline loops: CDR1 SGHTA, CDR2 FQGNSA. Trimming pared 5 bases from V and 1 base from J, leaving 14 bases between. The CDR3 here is CASSRRPGTNTEAFF. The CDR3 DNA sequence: TGTGCCAGCAGCCGGAGGCCGGGAACGAACACTGAAGCTTTCTTT.

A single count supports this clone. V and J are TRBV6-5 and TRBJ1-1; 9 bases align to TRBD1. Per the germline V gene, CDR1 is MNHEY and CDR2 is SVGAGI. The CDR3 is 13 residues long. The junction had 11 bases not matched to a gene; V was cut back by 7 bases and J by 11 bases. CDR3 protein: CASIMTGGERAFF. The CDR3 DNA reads TGTGCCAGCATTATGACAGGGGGGGAGCGGGCTTTCTTT.

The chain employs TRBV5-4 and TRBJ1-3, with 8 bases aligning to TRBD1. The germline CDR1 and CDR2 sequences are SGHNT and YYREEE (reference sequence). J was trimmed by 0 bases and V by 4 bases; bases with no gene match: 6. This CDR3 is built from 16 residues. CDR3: CASSAGTGISGNTIYF. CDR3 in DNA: TGTGCCAGCAGCGCTGGGACAGGCATCTCTGGAAACACCATATATTTT.

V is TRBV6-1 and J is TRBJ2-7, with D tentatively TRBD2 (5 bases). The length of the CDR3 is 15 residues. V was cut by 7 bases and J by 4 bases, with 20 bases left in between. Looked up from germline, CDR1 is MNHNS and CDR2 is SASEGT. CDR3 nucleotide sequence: TGTGCCAGCATTAGGGAGATCTCGGCCTCTTACGAGCAGTACTTC. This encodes CASIREISASYEQYF.

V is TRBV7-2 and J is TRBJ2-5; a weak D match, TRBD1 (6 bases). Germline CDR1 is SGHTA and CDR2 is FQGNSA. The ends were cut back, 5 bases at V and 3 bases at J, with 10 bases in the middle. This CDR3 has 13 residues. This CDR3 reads CASSLRQEETQYF. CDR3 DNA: TGTGCCAGCAGCCTACGACAGGAAGAGACCCAGTACTTC.

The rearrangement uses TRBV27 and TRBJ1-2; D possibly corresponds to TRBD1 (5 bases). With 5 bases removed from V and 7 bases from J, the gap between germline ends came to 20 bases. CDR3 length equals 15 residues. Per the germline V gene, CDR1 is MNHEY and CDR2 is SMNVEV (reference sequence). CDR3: CASSRGGTALGGYTF. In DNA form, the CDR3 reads TGTGCCAGCAGTCGGGGAGGGACGGCCTTGGGTGGCTACACCTTC.

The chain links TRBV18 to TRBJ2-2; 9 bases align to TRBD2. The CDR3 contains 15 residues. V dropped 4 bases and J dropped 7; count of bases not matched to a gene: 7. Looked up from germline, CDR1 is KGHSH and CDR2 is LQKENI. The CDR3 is CASSRRTSDGGELFF. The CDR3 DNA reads TGTGCCAGCTCACGACGGACTAGCGACGGCGGGGAGCTGTTTTTT.

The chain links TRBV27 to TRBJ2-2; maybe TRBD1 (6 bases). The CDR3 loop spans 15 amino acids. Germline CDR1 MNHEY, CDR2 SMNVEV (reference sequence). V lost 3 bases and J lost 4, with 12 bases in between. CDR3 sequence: CASSFTGTGTGELFF. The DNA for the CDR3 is TGTGCCAGCAGTTTCACAGGGACGGGCACCGGGGAGCTGTTTTTT.

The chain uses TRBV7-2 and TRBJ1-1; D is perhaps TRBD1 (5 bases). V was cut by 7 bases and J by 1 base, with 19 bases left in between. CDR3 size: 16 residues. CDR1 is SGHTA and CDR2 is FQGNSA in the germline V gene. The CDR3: CASTSYGAGTNTEAFF. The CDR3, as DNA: TGTGCCAGCACAAGCTACGGGGCGGGGACGAACACTGAAGCTTTCTTT.